This T cell receptor (beta chain) was retrieved from a study of T cell repertoires in cytomegalovirus infection. Study information: A matching HLA type, together with CMV infection, was signaled by public TCR beta signatures.

Remarks on this clonotype: Its target is not known. Germline is not matched at one junction end, which may reflect a read error.

TCRdb reprocessed the reads via MiXCR and lists one record per CDR3 protein. The repertoire holds fewer than 900,000 distinct CDR3 sequences, with 25% to 30% as singletons. This TCR was sampled from a human donor in good health (CMV status not recorded). Some clones in this sample may be carry-over from other donors' samples. Material: cultured CD8+ T cells from PBMCs, obtained from culture after CMV antigen stimulation.

As DNA, the CDR3 is TGTGTCAGCAGCCAAGGGCCCGCGAGCTATGGCTACACCTTC. This translates into CVSSQGPASYGYTF. This sequence joins TRBV14 and TRBJ1-2, with no clear D. Germline values: CDR1 SGHDN, CDR2 FVKESK. This CDR3 region has 14 residues. Supplemented by reference TRBV14 and TRBJ1-2, the full variable domain reads EAGVTQFPSHSVIEKGQTVTLRCDPISGHDNLYWYRRVMGKEIKFLLHFVKESKQDESGMPNNRFLAERTGGTYSTLKVQPAELEDSGVYFCVSSQGPASYGYTFGSGTRLTVV.